Each of the 9 T cell receptor beta chains below was sequenced from the same sample in a study of T cells in Graves' hyperthyroidism and ophthalmopathy. TCR beta CDR3 regions were amplified from RNA. The TCR CDR3 first-round RT-PCR relied on the HTBI primer set. Each CDR3 protein gets one entry after TCRdb re-called the multiplex PCR reads with MiXCR. The sample lists around 300,000 distinct CDR3 sequences; 13% were seen once. The material sequenced was blood. These receptors came from a woman aged 25 to 39 with Graves' hyperthyroidism that later progressed to Graves' ophthalmopathy.

This clonotype has a handful of counts. This chain links TRBV6-6 with TRBJ2-1; D gene uncertain. Germline V gene sequence: CDR1 MNHNY, CDR2 SVGAGI (reference sequence). The CDR3 extends over 11 amino acids. V lost 0 bases to trimming and J lost 10 bases, with 4 bases between them. The CDR3 DNA reads as TGTGCCAGCAGTTACTCGTTAGAGCAGTTCTTC. This codes for CASSYSLEQFF.

This clonotype was recorded many times. Here the CDR3 DNA reads TGTGCCAGCAGTTTATGGGGGGATGGGTATGGCTACACCTTC. Protein sequence: CASSLWGDGYGYTF. This rearrangement joins TRBV12-3 or TRBV12-4 to TRBJ1-2; possible D gene TRBD1, 5 bases. V gave up 2 bases and J gave up 5 bases, with 12 bases separating them. The length of the CDR3 is 14 residues.

J is TRBJ2-7 and V is TRBV28; D gene unclear. Germline V lookup: CDR1 MDHEN, CDR2 SYDVKM. This CDR3 is built from 12 residues. V was clipped by 5 bases and J by 6 bases, with 11 bases between them. The chain's CDR3 is CASSLPLSEQYF. DNA of the CDR3: TGTGCCAGCAGTCTCCCTCTCTCCGAGCAGTACTTC.

This clonotype was seen at least ten times. The genes are TRBV20-1 and TRBJ2-5, with D possibly being TRBD2 (5 bases). Germline loops: CDR1 DFQATT, CDR2 SNEGSKA (reference sequence). The V and J ends lost 1 base and 5 bases respectively, with 11 bases between them. The CDR3 covers 13 residues. The CDR3 loop is CSARVPGLETQYF. The CDR3 DNA sequence: TGCAGTGCTAGAGTCCCGGGGTTGGAGACCCAGTACTTC.

This chain uses TRBV28 with TRBJ1-4, with TRBD1 identical over 8 bases. Germline CDR1 and CDR2: MDHEN and SYDVKM. After removal of 7 bases from V and 5 bases from J, the junction contained 6 bases not matched to a gene. The CDR3 totals 14 residues. The CDR3 region is CASNRQGQNEKLFF. The CDR3 DNA sequence: TGTGCCAGCAACCGACAGGGGCAGAATGAAAAACTGTTTTTT.

This clonotype has ten or more counts. The chain carries TRBV7-6 and TRBJ2-3; 16 bases agree with TRBD2. The CDR3 contains 18 residues. Germline lookup yields CDR1 SGHVS and CDR2 FNYEAQ. Germline trimming cut 5 bases from V and 2 bases from J; bases unmatched to any gene: 7. The CDR3 spells CASSPGLAGGPITDTQYF. The DNA for the CDR3 is TGTGCCAGCAGCCCGGGACTAGCGGGAGGGCCAATCACAGATACGCAGTATTTT.

This clonotype was detected ten times or more. The rearrangement joins TRBV2 to TRBJ1-5; D gene uncertain. The CDR3 is 18 residues long. The ends were cut back, 1 base at V and 0 bases at J, with 16 bases in the middle. The germline gives CDR1 SNHLY, CDR2 FYNNEI. The CDR3: CASSEGYNTAYSNQPQHF. CDR3 bases: TGTGCCAGCAGTGAAGGATACAATACCGCGTATAGCAATCAGCCCCAGCATTTT. Based on the CDR3 plus reference TRBV2 and TRBJ1-5, the full variable domain is EPEVTQTPSHQVTQMGQEVILRCVPISNHLYFYWYRQILGQKVEFLVSFYNNEISEKSEIFDDQFSVERPDGSNFTLKIRSTKLEDSAMYFCASSEGYNTAYSNQPQHFGDGTRLSIL.

This clonotype has ten or more counts. V usage is TRBV20-1 and J usage is TRBJ2-3, with TRBD2 matching over 8 bases. The V gene end was trimmed by 5 bases and the J gene end by 6 bases; junction bases not matched to a gene: 13. The CDR3 runs to 15 residues. CDR1 and CDR2 from the germline V gene are DFQATT and SNEGSKA (reference sequence). The CDR3 is CSALPTGTRDDTQYF. The CDR3 DNA follows: TGCAGTGCTCTTCCTACCGGGACTAGAGACGATACGCAGTATTTT.

The chain couples TRBV11-2 to TRBJ2-1, with 8 bases identical to TRBD2. V lost 5 bases to trimming and J lost 2 bases; unmatched junction nucleotides: 5. This CDR3 has 15 amino acids. Per the germline V gene, CDR1 is SGHAT and CDR2 is FQNNGV. The CDR3 DNA is TGTGCCAGCAGCACAGTAGCGGGAACCTACAATGAGCAGTTCTTC. Translating gives CASSTVAGTYNEQFF.